The source of this T cell receptor beta chain is a study of tumor-infiltrating lymphocytes in localized non-small cell lung cancer. From germline, CDR1 is SGHTA and CDR2 FQGNSA. The CDR3 is 17 residues long. The germline V and J ends were trimmed by 1 base and 3 bases, with 15 bases remaining between them. Libraries were prepared by immunoSEQ multiplex PCR; TCRdb keeps only in-frame clonotypes and omits some of them. This sample has more than 9,500 clones, with under 80% found just once. This sequence originates from a human donor with non-small cell lung cancer. Input material: lung tumor tissue. This chain uses TRBV7-2 with TRBJ2-2; D tentatively reads TRBD1 or TRBD2 (7 bases each). The CDR3: CASSLVAGGGYTGELFF. The CDR3 DNA reads TGTGCCAGCAGCTTAGTTGCAGGGGGGGGCTACACCGGGGAGCTGTTTTTT.